Listed below are T cell receptor beta chains from one sample, sequenced in a study of blood T cell repertoires in COVID-19. Profiling relied on immunoSEQ multiplex PCR, and the TCRdb table lists in-frame clones only, not all of them. This table holds about 100,000 clones, about 88% found once. What was sequenced was peripheral blood. The receptors were gathered from a woman aged 80 or over with acute or convalescent COVID-19. Both conserved end residues are part of each CDR3. A D gene is named only where the DNA matches it firmly. Clone size is stated in some rows and not others, as once, few, many or a class when expanded.

cdr3_aa cdr3_nt clone_size j_call d_call v_call
CASSSLNTGELFF TGTGCCAGCAGTTCACTTAACACCGGGGAGCTGTTTTTT . TRBJ2-2 . TRBV28
CASSYLLAGDLPQDTQYF TGTGCCAGCAGTTACCTACTAGCGGGAGATCTACCTCAGGATACGCAGTATTTT . TRBJ2-3 TRBD2 TRBV6-2/TRBV6-3
CASSLGLAGVHTDTQYF TGTGCCAGCAGCTTGGGACTAGCGGGGGTTCACACAGATACGCAGTATTTT . TRBJ2-3 TRBD2 TRBV7-3
CASSERGYGYTF TGTGCCAGCAGTGAAAGGGGCTATGGCTACACCTTC . TRBJ1-2 . TRBV6-1
CASRLLGDEAFF TGTGCCAGCAGACTACTCGGGGATGAAGCTTTCTTT . TRBJ1-1 . TRBV28
CASSSGGTGLEAFF TGTGCCAGCTCATCAGGAGGGACAGGCCTAGAAGCTTTCTTT few TRBJ1-1 TRBD1 TRBV18
CASSQTGTGNEKLFF TGCGCCAGCAGCCAAACCGGGACAGGGAATGAAAAACTGTTTTTT . TRBJ1-4 TRBD1 TRBV5-1
CASSPGLGVGTGELFF TGTGCCAGCAGCCCCGGTCTAGGGGTCGGCACCGGGGAGCTGTTTTTT . TRBJ2-2 . TRBV7-3
CASSLALNSGNTIYF TGTGCCAGCAGCTTAGCACTCAACTCTGGAAACACCATATATTTT . TRBJ1-3 . TRBV11-2
CASSIGQVPTDTQYF TGTGCCAGTAGTATAGGACAGGTTCCCACAGATACGCAGTATTTT . TRBJ2-3 . TRBV19
CASGSGWNTGELFF TGTGCCAGCGGTTCGGGGTGGAACACCGGGGAGCTGTTTTTT . TRBJ2-2 . TRBV27
CASSRGTSGSMPETQYF TGTGCCAGCAGCCGAGGGACTAGCGGGAGTATGCCAGAGACCCAGTACTTC once TRBJ2-5 TRBD2 TRBV5-4
CASSERQGASYSPLHF TGTGCCAGCAGCGAACGACAGGGGGCAAGCTATTCACCCCTCCACTTT once TRBJ1-6 TRBD1 TRBV9
CASSGGRGEWETQYF TGTGCCAGCAGTGGAGGGAGAGGAGAGTGGGAGACCCAGTACTTC . TRBJ2-5 . TRBV7-2
CASSQETSGAVHEQFF TGCGCCAGCAGCCAAGAAACTAGCGGGGCCGTGCATGAGCAGTTCTTC . TRBJ2-1 TRBD2 TRBV4-1
CASSEAPGDTQYF TGTGCCAGCAGTGAAGCGCCGGGAGATACGCAGTATTTT . TRBJ2-3 . TRBV6-1
CASSFSRLQGTEAFF TGTGCCAGCAGTTTTTCGAGGTTACAGGGCACTGAAGCTTTCTTT . TRBJ1-1 . TRBV6-5
CASSEGTRTVNEKLFF TGTGCCAGCAGTGAAGGAACTCGGACAGTTAATGAAAAACTGTTTTTT . TRBJ1-4 . TRBV2
CASSLGLAAYTDTQYF TGCGCCAGCAGCTTGGGTCTAGCGGCCTACACAGATACGCAGTATTTT once TRBJ2-3 TRBD2 TRBV5-1
CATSDPTSGDYEQYF TGTGCCACCAGTGACCCTACTAGCGGAGATTACGAGCAGTACTTC . TRBJ2-7 TRBD2 TRBV24-1
CASSLGARDRGPSQPQHF TGTGCCAGCAGCTTAGGGGCTAGGGACAGGGGGCCGAGTCAGCCCCAGCATTTT once TRBJ1-5 TRBD1 TRBV7-3
CASSFSGSGTGELFF TGTGCCAGCAGCTTTAGCGGGAGCGGGACCGGGGAGCTGTTTTTT . TRBJ2-2 TRBD2 TRBV7-2
CASSPGQLATNEKLFF TGTGCCAGCTCACCGGGACAGCTTGCAACTAATGAAAAACTGTTTTTT few TRBJ1-4 TRBD1 TRBV18
CASSLVGGRNTGELFF TGCGCCAGCAGCTTGGTAGGCGGGAGGAACACCGGGGAGCTGTTTTTT once TRBJ2-2 TRBD2 TRBV5-1
CASSYSGRSGYEQYF TGTGCCAGCAGTTACTCGGGGCGCTCCGGCTACGAGCAGTACTTC . TRBJ2-7 . TRBV6-2/TRBV6-3
CASSSQRGGQAAREDIQYF TGTGCCAGCAGCTCTCAAAGGGGGGGACAGGCTGCAAGAGAGGACATTCAGTACTTC . TRBJ2-4 . TRBV21-1
CASSQRYRDSRKNTEAFF TGTGCCAGCAGCCAACGGTACCGGGACAGCCGAAAGAACACTGAAGCTTTCTTT . TRBJ1-1 TRBD1 TRBV4-2
CASSLEQGRYGYTF TGTGCCAGCAGCTTGGAGCAGGGCAGGTACGGCTACACCTTC . TRBJ1-2 . TRBV5-5
CASSESPGGASYNSPLHF TGCGCCAGCAGTGAGTCTCCAGGGGGCGCGTCCTATAATTCACCCCTCCACTTT . TRBJ1-6 TRBD1 TRBV10-2
CASSQGQGPHNEQFF TGCGCCAGCAGCCAGGGACAGGGGCCCCACAATGAGCAGTTCTTC . TRBJ2-1 TRBD1 TRBV5-1
CASSTLGGQGTYGYTF TGTGCCAGCAGCACCCTGGGGGGACAGGGGACCTATGGCTACACCTTC . TRBJ1-2 TRBD1 TRBV7-2
CASRFSDTQYF TGTGCCAGCAGGTTCTCAGATACGCAGTATTTT few TRBJ2-3 . TRBV6-6
CASSQYITGELFF TGTGCCAGCAGCCAATACATCACCGGGGAGCTGTTTTTT once TRBJ2-2 . TRBV4-2
CASGLGLAGVESDTQYF TGTGCTAGTGGTTTGGGACTAGCGGGAGTTGAATCAGATACGCAGTATTTT . TRBJ2-3 TRBD2 TRBV12-5
CASSLGSTGSNEQYF TGTGCCAGCAGCTTAGGTTCGACAGGTAGCAACGAGCAGTACTTC once TRBJ2-7 . TRBV7-9
CASSYTGGEKLFF TGTGCCAGCAGTTACACAGGTGGGGAAAAACTGTTTTTT . TRBJ1-4 . TRBV6-6
CAISNRGEEQFF TGTGCCATCAGTAACAGGGGAGAGGAGCAGTTCTTC . TRBJ2-1 TRBD1 TRBV10-3
CASSPTQGLPGTEAFF TGTGCCAGCAGCCCGACCCAGGGCCTGCCTGGGACTGAAGCTTTCTTT . TRBJ1-1 . TRBV5-6
CASSITGTGPEQYF TGTGCCAGCAGCATCACCGGGACAGGGCCCGAGCAGTACTTC . TRBJ2-7 TRBD1 TRBV9
CASSPSRDSGYTF TGTGCCAGCAGCCCCTCCAGGGACTCTGGCTACACCTTC . TRBJ1-2 . TRBV7-2
CAWRTGTANQPQHF TGTGCCTGGAGAACCGGGACAGCAAATCAGCCCCAGCATTTT few TRBJ1-5 TRBD1 TRBV30
CASSWVDSTTEAFF TGCGCCAGCAGTTGGGTGGACAGTACCACTGAAGCTTTCTTT . TRBJ1-1 . TRBV5-1
CASSYERGVGYEQYF TGTGCCAGCAGTTACGAGCGGGGGGTTGGCTACGAGCAGTACTTC . TRBJ2-7 TRBD2 TRBV6-2/TRBV6-3
CASSLYPGNEQFF TGTGCCAGCAGTTTATATCCGGGGAATGAGCAGTTCTTC . TRBJ2-1 . TRBV6-2/TRBV6-3
CATSRDLAPLTEAFF TGTGCCACCAGCAGAGATTTAGCACCGCTCACTGAAGCTTTCTTT . TRBJ1-1 . TRBV15
CASSGQGIATNEKLFF TGTGCCAGCTCAGGACAGGGGATTGCAACTAATGAAAAACTGTTTTTT few TRBJ1-4 TRBD1 TRBV18
CASSSHRVRDTEAFF TGTGCCAGCAGCTCCCACAGGGTTCGGGACACTGAAGCTTTCTTT . TRBJ1-1 . TRBV9
CASGQSALVNEQFF TGTGCTAGTGGTCAATCCGCACTGGTCAATGAGCAGTTCTTC . TRBJ2-1 . TRBV12-5
CASSTKTGVNQPQHF TGTGCCAGCAGTACAAAAACAGGGGTCAATCAGCCCCAGCATTTT . TRBJ1-5 TRBD1 TRBV6-6
CASSPLAGRGSQAFF TGTGCCAGCTCACCACTTGCTGGCAGGGGCTCTCAAGCTTTCTTT . TRBJ1-1 . TRBV18
CACSITGQGPPQHF TGTGCCTGTAGCATTACGGGACAGGGGCCCCCTCAGCATTTT . TRBJ1-5 TRBD1 TRBV30
CASTGGVDTQYF TGTGCCAGTACAGGGGGCGTGGATACGCAGTATTTT . TRBJ2-3 TRBD1 TRBV19
CAWSRTVREKLFF TGTGCCTGGAGTCGGACAGTGCGTGAAAAACTGTTTTTT . TRBJ1-4 . TRBV30
CASSSGVGKREQYF TGTGCCAGCAGCTCAGGGGTGGGGAAGAGGGAGCAGTACTTC . TRBJ2-7 . TRBV7-2
CASSDQGLGTEAFF TGTGCCAGCAGCGACCAGGGTCTCGGAACTGAAGCTTTCTTT . TRBJ1-1 . TRBV6-2/TRBV6-3
CASSQVGGGNRNTIYF TGTGCCAGCAGCCAAGTGGGGGGGGGAAACCGAAACACCATATATTTT . TRBJ1-3 . TRBV3-1/TRBV3-2
CASSVQGFDNEQFF TGTGCCAGCAGCGTGCAGGGGTTCGACAATGAGCAGTTCTTC . TRBJ2-1 . TRBV9
CASSWEGNGYTF TGTGCCAGCAGCTGGGAGGGAAATGGCTACACCTTC few TRBJ1-2 . TRBV11-2
CASSLGGQGAAVGAFF TGTGCCAGCAGCTTAGGGGGACAGGGGGCCGCGGTGGGAGCTTTCTTT . TRBJ1-1 TRBD1 TRBV7-9